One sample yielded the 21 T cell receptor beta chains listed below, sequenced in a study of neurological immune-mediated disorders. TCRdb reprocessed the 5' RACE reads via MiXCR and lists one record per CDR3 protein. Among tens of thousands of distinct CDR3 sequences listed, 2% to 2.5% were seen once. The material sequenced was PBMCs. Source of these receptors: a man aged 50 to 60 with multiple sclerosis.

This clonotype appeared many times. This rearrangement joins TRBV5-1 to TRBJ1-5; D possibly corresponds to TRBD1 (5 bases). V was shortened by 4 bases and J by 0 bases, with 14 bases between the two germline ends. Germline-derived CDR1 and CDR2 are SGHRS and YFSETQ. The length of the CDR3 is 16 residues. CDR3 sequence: CASSPLGGNSNQPQHF. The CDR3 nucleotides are TGCGCCAGCAGCCCCCTGGGGGGAAATAGCAATCAGCCCCAGCATTTT. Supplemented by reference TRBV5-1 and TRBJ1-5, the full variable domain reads KAGVTQTPRYLIKTRGQQVTLSCSPISGHRSVSWYQQTPGQGLQFLFEYFSETQRNKGNFPGRFSGRQFSNSRSEMNVSTLELGDSALYLCASSPLGGNSNQPQHFGDGTRLSIL.

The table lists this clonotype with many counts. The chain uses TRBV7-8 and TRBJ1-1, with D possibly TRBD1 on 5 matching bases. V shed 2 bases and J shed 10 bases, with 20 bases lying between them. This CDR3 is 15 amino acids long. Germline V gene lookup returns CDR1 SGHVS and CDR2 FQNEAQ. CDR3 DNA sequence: TGTGCCAGCAGCTTAAGCGGGGACTCCTTCTACGGAGCTTTCTTT. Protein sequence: CASSLSGDSFYGAFF.

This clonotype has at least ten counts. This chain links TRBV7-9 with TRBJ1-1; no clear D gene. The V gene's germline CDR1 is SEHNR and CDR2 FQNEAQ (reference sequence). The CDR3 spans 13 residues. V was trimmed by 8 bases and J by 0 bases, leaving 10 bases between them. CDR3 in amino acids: CASQRAVNTEAFF. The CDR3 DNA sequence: TGTGCCAGCCAGCGGGCCGTGAACACTGAAGCTTTCTTT.

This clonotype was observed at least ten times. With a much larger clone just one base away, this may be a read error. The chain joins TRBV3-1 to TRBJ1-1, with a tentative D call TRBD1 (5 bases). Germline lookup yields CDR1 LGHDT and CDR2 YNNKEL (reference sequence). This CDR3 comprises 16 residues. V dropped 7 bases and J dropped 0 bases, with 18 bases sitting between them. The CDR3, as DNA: TGTGCCAGCACCCCCGGGGGAGGGGAAATGAACACTGAAGCTTTCTTT. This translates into CASTPGGGEMNTEAFF.

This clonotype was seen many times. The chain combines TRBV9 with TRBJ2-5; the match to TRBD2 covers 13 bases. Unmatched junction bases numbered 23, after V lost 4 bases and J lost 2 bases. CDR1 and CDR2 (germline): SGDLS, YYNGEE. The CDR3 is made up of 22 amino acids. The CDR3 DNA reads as TGTGCCAGCAGCCTTACCCCGGGGCAACAAGGACTAGCGGGGGCCTCGCAAGAGACCCAGTACTTC. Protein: CASSLTPGQQGLAGASQETQYF.

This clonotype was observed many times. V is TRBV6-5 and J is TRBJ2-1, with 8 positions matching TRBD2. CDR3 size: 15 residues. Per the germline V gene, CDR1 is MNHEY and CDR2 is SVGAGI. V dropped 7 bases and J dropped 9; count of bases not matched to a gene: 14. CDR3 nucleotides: TGTGCCAGCACCTCGAGGTTAGCGGGGAAGCGTGAGCAGTTCTTC. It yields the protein CASTSRLAGKREQFF.

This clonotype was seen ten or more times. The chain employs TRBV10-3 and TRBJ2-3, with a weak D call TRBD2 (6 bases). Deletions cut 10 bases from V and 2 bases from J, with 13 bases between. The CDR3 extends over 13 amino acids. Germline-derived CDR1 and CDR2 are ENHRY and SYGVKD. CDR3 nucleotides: TGTGCCACCGCGAGCGGGCTCACAGATACGCAGTATTTT. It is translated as CATASGLTDTQYF.

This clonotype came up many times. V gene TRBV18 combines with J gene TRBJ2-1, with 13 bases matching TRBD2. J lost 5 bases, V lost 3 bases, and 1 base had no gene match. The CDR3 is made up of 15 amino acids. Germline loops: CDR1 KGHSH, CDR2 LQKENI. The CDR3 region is CASSPGLAGDNEQFF. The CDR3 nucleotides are TGTGCCAGCTCACCCGGACTAGCGGGAGACAATGAGCAGTTCTTC.

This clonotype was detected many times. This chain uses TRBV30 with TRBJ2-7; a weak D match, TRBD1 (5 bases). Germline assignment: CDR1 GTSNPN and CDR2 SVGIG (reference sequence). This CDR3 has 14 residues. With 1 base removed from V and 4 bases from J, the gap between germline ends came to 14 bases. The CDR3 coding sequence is TGTGCCTGGAGTGAGGCAGGGCGAAAATACGAGCAGTACTTC. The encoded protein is CAWSEAGRKYEQYF.

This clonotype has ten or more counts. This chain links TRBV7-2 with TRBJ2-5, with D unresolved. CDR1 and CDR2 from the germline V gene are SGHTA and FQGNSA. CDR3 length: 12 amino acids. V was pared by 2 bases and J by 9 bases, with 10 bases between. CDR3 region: CASSLFQRPQYF. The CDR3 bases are TGTGCCAGCAGCTTATTTCAGAGGCCCCAGTACTTC.

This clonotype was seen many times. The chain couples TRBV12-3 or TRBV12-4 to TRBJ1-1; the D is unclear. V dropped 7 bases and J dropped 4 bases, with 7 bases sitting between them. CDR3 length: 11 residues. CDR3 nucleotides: TGTGCCAGCACCCTGGCCACTGAAGCTTTCTTT. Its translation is CASTLATEAFF.

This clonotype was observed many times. CDR3: CASSRQGMGGYTF. The CDR3 coding sequence is TGTGCCAGCAGCCGACAGGGAATGGGCGGCTACACCTTC. V usage is TRBV14 and J usage is TRBJ1-2; 7 bases line up with TRBD1. This CDR3 is built from 13 residues. V gave up 4 bases and J gave up 8 bases; unmatched junction bases: 7. The germline V gene encodes CDR1 SGHDN and CDR2 FVKESK.

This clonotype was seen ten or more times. The CDR3 region has the DNA TGCGCCAGCAGCCCGAGAGAGGACACTGGTTCACCCCTCCACTTT. Translated: CASSPREDTGSPLHF. The chain recombines TRBV5-1 with TRBJ1-6; the D gene is possibly TRBD1 (5 bases). Germline CDR1 SGHRS, CDR2 YFSETQ. The CDR3 contains 15 residues. Trimming pared 4 bases from V and 9 bases from J, leaving 17 bases between. Drawing the rest from reference TRBV5-1 and TRBJ1-6, the complete variable domain is KAGVTQTPRYLIKTRGQQVTLSCSPISGHRSVSWYQQTPGQGLQFLFEYFSETQRNKGNFPGRFSGRQFSNSRSEMNVSTLELGDSALYLCASSPREDTGSPLHFGNGTRLTVT.

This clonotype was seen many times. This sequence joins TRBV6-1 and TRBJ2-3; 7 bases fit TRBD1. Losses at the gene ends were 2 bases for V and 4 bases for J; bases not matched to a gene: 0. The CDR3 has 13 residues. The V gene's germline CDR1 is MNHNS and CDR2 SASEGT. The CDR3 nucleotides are TGTGCCAGCAGTGAACAGGGGGCAGATACGCAGTATTTT. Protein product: CASSEQGADTQYF.

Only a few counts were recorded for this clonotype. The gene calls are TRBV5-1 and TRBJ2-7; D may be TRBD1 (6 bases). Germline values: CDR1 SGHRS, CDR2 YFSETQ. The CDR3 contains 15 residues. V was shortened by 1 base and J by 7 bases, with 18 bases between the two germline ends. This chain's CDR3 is CASSLNVGARSEQYF. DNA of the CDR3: TGCGCCAGCAGCTTGAACGTGGGGGCCCGCTCTGAGCAGTACTTC.

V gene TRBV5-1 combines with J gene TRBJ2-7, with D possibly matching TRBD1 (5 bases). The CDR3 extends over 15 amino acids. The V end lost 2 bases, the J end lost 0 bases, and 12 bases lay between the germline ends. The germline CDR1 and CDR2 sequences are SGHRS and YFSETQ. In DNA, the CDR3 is TGCGCCAGCAGCTTTACAGGAGTTAGCTCCTACGAGCAGTACTTC. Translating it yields CASSFTGVSSYEQYF.

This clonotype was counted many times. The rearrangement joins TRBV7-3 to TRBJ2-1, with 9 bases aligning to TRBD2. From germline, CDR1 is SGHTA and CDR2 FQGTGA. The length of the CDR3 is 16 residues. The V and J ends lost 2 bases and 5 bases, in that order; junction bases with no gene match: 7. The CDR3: CASSLSPSGTNNEQFF. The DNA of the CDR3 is TGTGCCAGCAGCTTATCGCCTAGCGGGACAAACAATGAGCAGTTCTTC.

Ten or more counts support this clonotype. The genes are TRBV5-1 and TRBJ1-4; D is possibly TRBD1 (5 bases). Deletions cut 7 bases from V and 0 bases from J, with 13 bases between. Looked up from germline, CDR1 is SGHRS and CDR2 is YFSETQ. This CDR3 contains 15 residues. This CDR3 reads CASGKEGTTNEKLFF. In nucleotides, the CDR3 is TGCGCCAGCGGCAAGGAGGGGACAACTAATGAAAAACTGTTTTTT.

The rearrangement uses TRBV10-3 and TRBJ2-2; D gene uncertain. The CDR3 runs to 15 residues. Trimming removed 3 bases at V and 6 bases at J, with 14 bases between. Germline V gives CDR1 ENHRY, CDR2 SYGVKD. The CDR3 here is CAISDRRSGPGELFF. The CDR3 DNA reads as TGTGCCATCAGTGATAGGCGATCAGGTCCCGGGGAGCTGTTTTTT.

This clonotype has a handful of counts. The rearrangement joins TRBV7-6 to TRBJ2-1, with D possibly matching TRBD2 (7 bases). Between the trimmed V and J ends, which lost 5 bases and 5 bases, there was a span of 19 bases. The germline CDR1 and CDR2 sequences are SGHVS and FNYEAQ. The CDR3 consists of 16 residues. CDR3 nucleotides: TGTGCCAGCAGCCTCGAATCCGGGGGGCTTAACAATGAGCAGTTCTTC. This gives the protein CASSLESGGLNNEQFF.

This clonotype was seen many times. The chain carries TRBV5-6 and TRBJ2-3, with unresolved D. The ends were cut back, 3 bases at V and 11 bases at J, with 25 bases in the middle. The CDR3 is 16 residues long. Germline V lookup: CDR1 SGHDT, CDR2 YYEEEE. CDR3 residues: CASSSDALPTYLVQYF. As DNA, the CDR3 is TGTGCCAGCAGCTCGGATGCCCTTCCGACGTACTTGGTGCAGTATTTT.